The next 27 T cell receptor beta chains were all read from a single sample in a study of T-cell memory formation after mild COVID-19. TCRdb passed the 5' RACE reads through MiXCR, listing each CDR3 protein once. The sample lists approximately 51,000 distinct CDR3 sequences, around 10% occurring once. The specimen was PBMCs or a T cell subset sorted from them (not recorded which). These receptors were taken from an adult woman who had mild COVID-19 (a few samples of this study predate the infection). Cell type and time point are not known.

This clonotype was observed a handful of times. V usage is TRBV9 and J usage is TRBJ2-1; the match to TRBD2 covers 10 bases. CDR1 is SGDLS and CDR2 is YYNGEE in the germline V gene. The CDR3 covers 18 residues. Losses at the gene ends were 0 bases for V and 1 base for J; bases not matched to a gene: 7. For the CDR3, the DNA is TGTGCCAGCAGCGTAGGTTCAGCGGGGGGGCGGTCCTACAATGAGCAGTTCTTC. It codes for CASSVGSAGGRSYNEQFF.

As to this clonotype: No DNA is shown, since the ends of the CDR3 on it are uncertain; the CDR3 is the one TCRdb lists. The chain uses TRBV6-1 and TRBJ2-7. CDR1 and CDR2 (germline): MNHNS, SASEGT. The CDR3 has 14 residues if both end residues are counted. CDR3 sequence reads: CASNEVTFGDEQYF.

This clonotype was observed at least ten times. CDR3 in amino acids: CASSFRSGESTDTQYF. Written as DNA, the CDR3 is TGTGCCAGCAGTTTTCGGTCGGGGGAAAGCACAGATACGCAGTATTTT. The chain recombines TRBV12-3 or TRBV12-4 with TRBJ2-3; TRBD2 is a possible D gene (6 bases). The ends were cut back, 3 bases at V and 0 bases at J, with 13 bases in the middle. This CDR3 has 16 amino acids.

The chain employs TRBV11-3 and TRBJ2-7; the D is unclear. The V and J ends lost 1 base and 0 bases respectively, with 4 bases between them. Germline CDR1 SGHNT, CDR2 YENEEA. The CDR3 has 13 residues. The CDR3 protein is CASSLGISYEQYF. As DNA, the CDR3 is TGTGCCAGCAGCTTAGGGATCTCCTACGAGCAGTACTTC.

This clonotype was observed a handful of times. This rearrangement joins TRBV7-6 to TRBJ1-3, with D possibly TRBD1 on 5 matching bases. The CDR3 is made up of 17 amino acids. Trimming took off 2 bases at V and 5 bases at J, with 19 bases between the two ends. Germline CDR1 reads SGHVS; CDR2 reads FNYEAQ. CDR3 sequence reads: CASSLYSRTRQRNTIYF. The CDR3 coding sequence is TGTGCCAGCAGCTTATACTCTCGGACAAGGCAGAGAAACACCATATATTTT.

CDR3 sequence: CASSLGGQGHYEQYV. The CDR3 region has the DNA TGCGCCAGCAGCTTGGGTGGACAGGGCCACTACGAGCAGTACGTC. This rearrangement joins TRBV5-1 to TRBJ2-7; 8 bases fit TRBD1. With 0 bases clipped from V and 3 bases from J, the junction kept 5 bases outside the gene matches. CDR1 is SGHRS, CDR2 YFSETQ, per germline. CDR3 length: 15 residues.

This chain uses TRBV6-1 with TRBJ2-7; 9 nucleotides align to TRBD2. Germline CDR1 MNHNS, CDR2 SASEGT. This CDR3 contains 15 residues. The V and J ends lost 10 bases and 0 bases, in that order; junction bases with no gene match: 10. CDR3 sequence (DNA): TGTGCCACAGGGTCGATAGCGGGAGCCTCCTACGAGCAGTACTTC. Amino acids: CATGSIAGASYEQYF.

This clonotype came up many times. The chain is built from TRBV29-1 and TRBJ2-1, with D uncertain. CDR1 SQVTM and CDR2 ANQGSEA come from the germline V gene. The V gene lost 5 bases and the J gene lost 5 bases, with 16 bases spanning the gap. The CDR3 is 14 residues long. CDR3 amino acids: CSVPTWVRDNEQFF. The CDR3 nucleotides are TGCAGCGTTCCGACTTGGGTTCGCGACAATGAGCAGTTCTTC.

In its sample, this clonotype was seen many times. At one boundary the junction diverges from the germline segment, which might be a read error. The chain uses TRBV7-7 and TRBJ2-7, with 11 nucleotides matching TRBD1. This CDR3 region has 14 residues. Germline V gene sequence: CDR1 SSHAT, CDR2 FNYEAQ (reference sequence). Here the CDR3 DNA reads TGTGCTAGCAGCCCGGGACAGGGGGTCTACGAGCAGTACTTC. Residues: CASSPGQGVYEQYF.

This chain connects TRBV28 to TRBJ1-1; 8 bases line up with TRBD1. J lost 1 base, V lost 6 bases, and 7 bases had no gene match. CDR1 is MDHEN, CDR2 SYDVKM, per germline. This CDR3 is built from 15 residues. The CDR3 region is CASSPTGAKNTEAFF. The CDR3 DNA sequence: TGTGCCAGCAGCCCGACAGGGGCCAAGAACACTGAAGCTTTCTTT. The full variable domain, completed using reference TRBV28 and TRBJ1-1, is DVKVTQSSRYLVKRTGEKVFLECVQDMDHENMFWYRQDPGLGLRLIYFSYDVKMKEKGDIPEGYSVSREKKERFSLILESASTNQTSMYLCASSPTGAKNTEAFFGQGTRLTVV.

This clonotype was picked up many times. V is TRBV6-6 and J is TRBJ1-4, with 7 bases matching TRBD1. Germline V CDR1 and CDR2: MNHNY, SVGAGI (reference sequence). The V segment lost 6 bases and the J segment 7 bases; nucleotides outside the gene matches: 11. CDR3 length equals 15 residues. As DNA, the CDR3 is TGTGCCAGCAGACCCCGACAGGGTCGGGTTGAAAAACTGTTTTTT. Protein: CASRPRQGRVEKLFF.

V gene TRBV5-1 combines with J gene TRBJ1-2; 8 bases match TRBD1. Trimming cost V 0 bases and J 7 bases; bases outside gene matches: 11. The CDR3 totals 16 residues. Looked up from germline, CDR1 is SGHRS and CDR2 is YFSETQ. The CDR3 protein is CASSLGNGQGVCGYTF. CDR3 in DNA: TGCGCCAGCAGCTTGGGTAATGGACAGGGAGTCTGTGGCTACACCTTC.

This clonotype was detected many times. V is TRBV20-1 and J is TRBJ2-5; no definite D call. Trimming took off 1 base at V and 3 bases at J, with 6 bases between the two ends. The CDR3 totals 12 residues. Germline V lookup: CDR1 DFQATT, CDR2 SNEGSKA (reference sequence). CDR3 nucleotides: TGCAGTGCTAGAGTGCCAAAAGAGACCCAGTACTTC. Its translation: CSARVPKETQYF.

The chain joins TRBV25-1 to TRBJ2-7, with TRBD2 identical over 10 bases. This CDR3 spans 16 amino acids. Germline V lookup: CDR1 MGHDK, CDR2 SYGVNS. The trim removed 2 bases at V and 5 bases at J, leaving 9 bases unmatched. As DNA, the CDR3 is TGTGCCAGCAGTGAACGACTGACCGGGACTAGCGACGAGCAGTACTTC. It codes for CASSERLTGTSDEQYF.

This clonotype turned up a few times. The V gene is TRBV29-1, the J gene TRBJ1-2, with a possible D match to TRBD1 (6 bases). The V end lost 2 bases, the J end lost 6 bases, and 13 bases lay between the germline ends. Germline V gives CDR1 SQVTM, CDR2 ANQGSEA. The CDR3 spans 13 residues. CDR3 in amino acids: CSVETGTMDGYTF. In DNA, the CDR3 is TGCAGCGTTGAAACCGGGACAATGGATGGCTACACCTTC. Full variable domain (remainder filled in from reference TRBV29-1 and TRBJ1-2): SAVISQKPSRDICQRGTSLTIQCQVDSQVTMMFWYRQQPGQSLTLIATANQGSEATYESGFVIDKFPISRPNLTFSTLTVSNMSPEDSSIYLCSVETGTMDGYTFGSGTRLTVV.

This clonotype was seen ten or more times. This chain joins TRBV4-1 and TRBJ2-2; 7 bases are a match to TRBD2. The J segment lost 2 bases and the V segment lost 0 bases, leaving 9 bases of the junction unmatched. Looked up from germline, CDR1 is MGHRA and CDR2 is YSYEKL. The CDR3 has 18 residues. The CDR3 reads CASSQEIGGSSNTGELFF. The CDR3, as DNA: TGCGCCAGCAGCCAAGAAATCGGCGGGAGTTCCAACACCGGGGAGCTGTTTTTT.

This clonotype was found many times. V and J are TRBV6-2 or TRBV6-3 and TRBJ1-1, with TRBD1 matching 7 bases. V trimming: 0 bases; J trimming: 10 bases; junction bases outside the gene matches: 8. CDR1 is MNHEY, CDR2 SVGEGT, per germline. The CDR3 contains 14 residues. CDR3 residues: CASSYSTGASRAFF. The CDR3 DNA reads TGTGCCAGCAGTTACTCCACAGGGGCTTCGAGAGCTTTCTTT.

This clonotype appeared many times. The chain links TRBV11-2 to TRBJ2-1, with 12 bases aligning to TRBD2. The CDR3 totals 15 residues. Losses at the gene ends were 4 bases for V and 9 bases for J; bases not matched to a gene: 7. CDR1 and CDR2 from the germline V gene are SGHAT and FQNNGV. The CDR3 coding sequence is TGTGCCAGCAGCTCTATTGGACTAGCGGGGCTTGAGCAGTTCTTC. Translated, it gives CASSSIGLAGLEQFF.

This chain connects TRBV29-1 to TRBJ1-2; D is ambiguous. Germline lookup yields CDR1 SQVTM and CDR2 ANQGSEA. Between the trimmed V and J ends, which lost 0 bases and 8 bases, there was a span of 16 bases. The CDR3 is made up of 14 amino acids. The CDR3, as DNA: TGCAGCGTTGAAGATCCTCGACAAGCGGCGGGCTACACCTTC. It codes for CSVEDPRQAAGYTF. Together with reference TRBV29-1 and TRBJ1-2, the CDR3 gives the full variable domain: SAVISQKPSRDICQRGTSLTIQCQVDSQVTMMFWYRQQPGQSLTLIATANQGSEATYESGFVIDKFPISRPNLTFSTLTVSNMSPEDSSIYLCSVEDPRQAAGYTFGSGTRLTVV.

V is TRBV9 and J is TRBJ2-3, with D tentatively TRBD2 (6 bases). Germline CDR1 reads SGDLS; CDR2 reads YYNGEE. There are 14 residues in the CDR3. V gave up 7 bases and J gave up 5 bases, with 17 bases separating them. CDR3 sequence reads: CASVNMLARDTQYF. CDR3 DNA: TGTGCCAGCGTCAATATGCTAGCGCGAGATACGCAGTATTTT.

The rearrangement joins TRBV3-1 to TRBJ2-1; TRBD2 matches at 7 bases. Germline loops: CDR1 LGHDT, CDR2 YNNKEL (reference sequence). The V gene end was trimmed by 4 bases and the J gene end by 0 bases; junction bases not matched to a gene: 6. The CDR3 covers 16 residues. CDR3 loop: CASSPGGLPSYNEQFF. The CDR3 region has the DNA TGTGCCAGCAGCCCCGGGGGACTACCCTCCTACAATGAGCAGTTCTTC.

This clonotype has at least ten counts. V and J are TRBV5-1 and TRBJ2-2; 8 bases line up with TRBD1. V lost 0 bases, J lost 4 bases, and 5 bases stayed unmatched. Germline V lookup: CDR1 SGHRS, CDR2 YFSETQ. This CDR3 has 16 residues. The CDR3: CASSLVVRGPTGELFF. Written as DNA, the CDR3 is TGCGCCAGCAGCTTGGTGGTCAGGGGGCCCACCGGGGAGCTGTTTTTT. The complete variable domain, with remaining parts taken from reference TRBV5-1 and TRBJ2-2, reads KAGVTQTPRYLIKTRGQQVTLSCSPISGHRSVSWYQQTPGQGLQFLFEYFSETQRNKGNFPGRFSGRQFSNSRSEMNVSTLELGDSALYLCASSLVVRGPTGELFFGEGSRLTVL.

This clonotype was recorded many times. The rearrangement joins TRBV20-1 to TRBJ1-5; D remains ambiguous. CDR1 and CDR2 from the germline V gene are DFQATT and SNEGSKA (reference sequence). This CDR3 contains 14 residues. V dropped 6 bases and J dropped 4 bases, with 16 bases sitting between them. The CDR3 DNA follows: TGCAGTGCGCGACCACGGACGTGGAATCAGCCCCAGCATTTT. Encoded protein: CSARPRTWNQPQHF.

This clonotype was seen a few times. This chain joins TRBV5-1 and TRBJ2-3, with 8 bases that match TRBD1. The germline V gene has CDR1 SGHRS and CDR2 YFSETQ. CDR3 length: 17 residues. J was trimmed by 4 bases and V by 0 bases; bases with no gene match: 10. The CDR3 sequence: CASSLEGQGAFADTQYF. CDR3 bases: TGCGCCAGCAGCTTGGAGGGGCAGGGGGCTTTCGCAGATACGCAGTATTTT.

This clonotype has a count of ten or more. V is TRBV29-1 and J is TRBJ2-5; D is unclear. Germline CDR1 reads SQVTM; CDR2 reads ANQGSEA. Trimming cost V 7 bases and J 2 bases, with 11 bases left between them. This CDR3 spans 12 amino acids. CDR3 amino acids: CSGLLPQETQYF. In DNA, the CDR3 is TGCAGCGGCCTTCTTCCACAAGAGACCCAGTACTTC.

There are a few counts of this clonotype. The chain couples TRBV20-1 to TRBJ1-1, with TRBD1 matching 7 bases. CDR1 is DFQATT and CDR2 is SNEGSKA in the germline V gene (reference sequence). This CDR3 is built from 16 residues. J gave up 2 bases and V 3 bases, and 12 bases lay outside the gene matches. The CDR3 DNA reads TGCAGTGCTAGGTTTGCCGGGACAGCAATAAACACTGAAGCTTTCTTT. Residues: CSARFAGTAINTEAFF.

The chain joins TRBV2 to TRBJ2-1, with a tentative D call TRBD1 (6 bases). Trimming left V 6 bases short and J 10 bases short, with 16 bases between. Germline CDR1 SNHLY, CDR2 FYNNEI. CDR3 length: 13 residues. The chain's CDR3 is CASSRQGPHEQFF. CDR3 bases: TGTGCCAGCAGCCGCCAGGGGCCGCACGAGCAGTTCTTC.